One and the same sample provided the 7 T cell receptor beta chains below, sequenced in a study of cytomegalovirus exposure and HLA in healthy donors. The PCR made use of 60 Vbeta and 13 Jbeta primers. Profiling relied on immunoSEQ multiplex PCR, and the TCRdb table lists in-frame clones only, not all of them. The sample holds 160,000 or so clones; roughly 80% are singletons and the top ten take under 1.5%. The source material was PBMCs. The receptor set was obtained from a man aged 50-59 years in good health and CMV-seropositive.

The chain combines TRBV30 with TRBJ1-6; D unclear. The CDR3 is 13 residues long. Germline loops: CDR1 GTSNPN, CDR2 SVGIG (reference sequence). Trimming left V 7 bases short and J 7 bases short, with 14 bases between. The chain's CDR3 is CAYCERANSPLHF. The DNA of the CDR3 is TGTGCCTACTGTGAGAGAGCAAATTCACCCCTCCACTTT.

V usage is TRBV5-4 and J usage is TRBJ1-3; tentatively, D is TRBD1 (6 bases). This CDR3 has 14 amino acids. With 2 bases removed from V and 4 bases from J, the gap between germline ends came to 10 bases. Per germline, CDR1 SGHNT and CDR2 YYREEE (reference sequence). The CDR3 DNA sequence: TGTGCCAGCAGCTTCCAGGGGTCGGGAAACACCATATATTTT. This encodes CASSFQGSGNTIYF. Drawing the rest from reference TRBV5-4 and TRBJ1-3, the complete variable domain is ETGVTQSPTHLIKTRGQQVTLRCSSQSGHNTVSWYQQALGQGPQFIFQYYREEENGRGNFPPRFSGLQFPNYSSELNVNALELDDSALYLCASSFQGSGNTIYFGEGSWLTVV.

Written as DNA, the CDR3 is TGTGCCAGCAGCTTAGACCCCCATGGGGCCTTGGGTGAAAAACTGTTTTTT. The encoded protein is CASSLDPHGALGEKLFF. The chain is built from TRBV11-2 and TRBJ1-4, with D possibly TRBD1 on 5 matching bases. V was cut by 0 bases and J by 7 bases, with 18 bases left in between. Germline V gene data show CDR1 as SGHAT and CDR2 as FQNNGV. The CDR3 has 17 residues.

The chain combines TRBV6-1 with TRBJ2-7, with D perhaps TRBD2 (7 bases). Germline loops: CDR1 MNHNS, CDR2 SASEGT. Trimming took off 7 bases at V and 0 bases at J, with 16 bases between the two ends. The CDR3 spans 15 residues. The CDR3 region has the DNA TGTGCCAGCACGCCGGGGGGCTTTAGCTCCTACGAGCAGTACTTC. It codes for CASTPGGFSSYEQYF.

CDR3 protein: CASSWPPLADRYNEQFF. The DNA of the CDR3 is TGTGCCAGCAGTTGGCCCCCTCTAGCGGATCGCTACAATGAGCAGTTCTTC. The chain uses TRBV28 and TRBJ2-1; TRBD2 matches at 7 bases. The V gene end was trimmed by 4 bases and the J gene end by 3 bases; junction bases not matched to a gene: 12. Looked up from germline, CDR1 is MDHEN and CDR2 is SYDVKM. The CDR3 has 17 amino acids. Together with reference TRBV28 and TRBJ2-1, the CDR3 gives the full variable domain: DVKVTQSSRYLVKRTGEKVFLECVQDMDHENMFWYRQDPGLGLRLIYFSYDVKMKEKGDIPEGYSVSREKKERFSLILESASTNQTSMYLCASSWPPLADRYNEQFFGPGTRLTVL.

The chain carries TRBV5-1 and TRBJ1-4, with TRBD1 as a possible D gene (5 bases). The CDR3 extends over 15 amino acids. V dropped 0 bases and J dropped 2 bases, with 8 bases sitting between them. Per the germline V gene, CDR1 is SGHRS and CDR2 is YFSETQ. In nucleotides, the CDR3 is TGCGCCAGCAGCTTGGGATCAGGGACTAATGAAAAACTGTTTTTT. Translated, it gives CASSLGSGTNEKLFF.

The genes are TRBV5-1 and TRBJ1-2; possibly TRBD1 for D (5 bases). Germline V gives CDR1 SGHRS, CDR2 YFSETQ. The length of the CDR3 is 13 residues. Trimming pared 1 base from V and 8 bases from J, leaving 12 bases between. The CDR3 reads CASSLSRVAGYTF. For the CDR3, the DNA is TGCGCCAGCAGCTTGTCCAGGGTGGCCGGCTACACCTTC.